This TCR beta chain came from a study of blood T cell repertoires in COVID-19. Trimming took 5 bases from V and 4 from J, leaving 11 bases between them. The germline gives CDR1 SGHAT, CDR2 FQNNGV. This CDR3 is built from 13 residues. Some clones are missing from TCRdb's copy, which holds only in-frame ones; the method was immunoSEQ multiplex PCR. The top ten hold approximately 11% of the sample, which has some 200,000 clones, less than 90% seen once. The source material was peripheral blood. This receptor was taken from a woman aged 55-69 years with COVID-19, enrolled during active disease. The chain carries TRBV11-2 and TRBJ1-2; TRBD1 might be the D (5 bases). CDR3 nucleotide sequence: TGTGCCAGCAGCCGCAGGGATGGCTATGGCTACACCTTC. The encoded protein is CASSRRDGYGYTF.